Detailed here is one T cell receptor (beta chain). Its antigen has not been determined. A junction boundary mismatches the germline segment, possibly from a read error. A patient counted as having stable Graves' hyperthyroidism if no progression to ophthalmopathy occurred over 18 months of follow-up. The hyperthyroidism patients were between 18 and 65 years old and newly diagnosed, with a disease duration of less than 2 months. Any patient with an uncontrolled infection, another autoimmune disease, pregnancy or lactation was excluded. Clinical symptoms, serum thyroxine and TRAb, thyroid ultrasound, and orbital computed tomography formed the basis for the diagnoses. PBMCs were separated from approximately 9.9 ml of fresh peripheral blood using Ficoll-Paque density gradient centrifugation. Total RNA was extracted using Trizol reagent, and RNA quality was assessed on an Agilent 2100 Bioanalyzer. The sample is drawn from a study of T cells in Graves' hyperthyroidism and ophthalmopathy (dated by TCRdb to the late 2010s). In terms of the full investigation: Peripheral blood samples were taken at initial diagnosis, before any treatment was given. To identify distinguishing TCR V-J signatures, a discovery cohort of some 100 patients was used, comprising 43 with Graves' ophthalmopathy and roughly 60 with stable Graves' hyperthyroidism. Whether ophthalmopathy could be predicted prospectively was tested in an independent validation cohort made up of roughly 20 hyperthyroidism patients plus 17 patients who later progressed to ophthalmopathy. The 85 to 100 discovery patients were divided at random into training and test sets in a 7:3 ratio. In more than five Graves' hyperthyroidism patients, the study also compared T-cell repertoires from thyroid tissue with T-cell repertoires from blood. After blood sampling, hyperthyroidism patients were treated with methimazole at a starting dose of 30 mg daily, and ophthalmopathy patients were treated with high-dose intravenous methylprednisolone. The paper reports TCR Vbeta CDR3 sequencing of roughly 140 peripheral blood samples: under 45 ophthalmopathy, roughly 74 hyperthyroidism and 17 progressor patients.

The TCR beta CDR3 regions were amplified from the RNA transcripts. The first round of RT-PCR for the TCR CDR3 was performed with the HTBI primer set and the Qiagen OneStep RT-PCR kit. Libraries were constructed in a second round of multiplex PCR, after which size selection and purification were performed. Libraries were sequenced paired-end with 100 bp reads on an Illumina HiSeq2000. From the authors' description of their analysis: SOAPnuke was used to process the raw data, removing reads that contained adapters or uncalled bases, had a mean Phred below 15, or lacked an exact match to the constant primer or identifier. High-quality paired reads were merged with COPE v1.2.5, and unique nucleotide sequences were defined as clonotypes. MiTCR v1.1 was used to align the clonotypes against IMGT TRBV, TRBD and TRBJ reference segments. Only V-J combinations with frequency above 0.0001, covering about 99% of repertoires, were analysed. The TCS score was defined as the ratio of F50 (clonal expansion) to E x V (chaos), calculated using BLOSUM62-based TCRdist between CDR3 peptides within each V-J. Welch's t-statistics and random forest reduced approximately 520 V-J features to around 14, which were used in a naive Bayes classifier (R e1071). TCRdb handled the public reads itself, with Q25 trimming in fastp and clone calling in MiXCR, and kept productive beta chains. Merged by CDR3 protein, the rows form single entries marked with the most common genes and DNA. These V and J calls originate from TCRdb's pipeline instead of the authors' own analysis. The sample yields 20,000 to 30,000 distinct CDR3 sequences; over 35% were counted once. The ten biggest clones cover around a tenth of the sample.

Study-wide conclusions, independent of this receptor: Sample size was not statistically predetermined, and investigators were not blinded to group allocation. In validation, progression to ophthalmopathy was predicted by the model with about 70% sensitivity and around 76% specificity, a median of about 6.8 months before onset. Most expanded thyroid clonotypes (frequency above 0.001) were also detected in blood, a finding suggesting that blood repertoires may reflect thyroid immune responses. A 13 V-J signature model separated ophthalmopathy from stable hyperthyroidism, with over 85% sensitivity and 81.08% specificity in cross-validation and 80%/75% in testing.

The CDR3, cysteine through phenylalanine, is 20 amino acids long. CDR3 DNA is the only sequence kept; it has 60 bases, read in frame from the first base. The CDR1 and CDR2 encoded by the germline V gene (reference sequence) are GTSNPN and SVGIG. The sequence was collected from a woman under 40 with Graves' hyperthyroidism. The chain is encoded by TRBV30 joined to TRBJ1-5, and 7 bases in between align with TRBD1. Sequenced: blood. CDR3 region: CAWSPRTWDSRSNHNQPQRF. Read as DNA, the sequence is TGTGCCTGGAGTCCCCGAACCTGGGACAGCCGCTCGAATCACAATCAGCCCCAGCGTTTT.